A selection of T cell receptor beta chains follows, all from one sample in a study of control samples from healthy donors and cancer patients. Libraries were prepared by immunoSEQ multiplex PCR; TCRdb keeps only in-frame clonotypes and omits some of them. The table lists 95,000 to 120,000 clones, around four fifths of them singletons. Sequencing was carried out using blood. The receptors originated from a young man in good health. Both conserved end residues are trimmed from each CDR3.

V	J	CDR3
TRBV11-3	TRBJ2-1	ASSSDRSSYNEQF
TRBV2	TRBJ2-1	ASSESPSGVSYNEQF
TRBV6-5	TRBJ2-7	ASSSDPGTGDEQY
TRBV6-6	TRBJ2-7	ASSPRASGTYEQY
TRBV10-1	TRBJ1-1	ASSESGNTEAF
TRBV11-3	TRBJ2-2	ASGTGGNTGELF
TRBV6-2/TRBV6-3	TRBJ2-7	ASSQARYEQY
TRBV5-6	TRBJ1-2	ASSLLGTDYGYT
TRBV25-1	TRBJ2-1	ASSDPGRRDNEQF
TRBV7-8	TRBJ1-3	ASSLSAGGDRASSGNTIY